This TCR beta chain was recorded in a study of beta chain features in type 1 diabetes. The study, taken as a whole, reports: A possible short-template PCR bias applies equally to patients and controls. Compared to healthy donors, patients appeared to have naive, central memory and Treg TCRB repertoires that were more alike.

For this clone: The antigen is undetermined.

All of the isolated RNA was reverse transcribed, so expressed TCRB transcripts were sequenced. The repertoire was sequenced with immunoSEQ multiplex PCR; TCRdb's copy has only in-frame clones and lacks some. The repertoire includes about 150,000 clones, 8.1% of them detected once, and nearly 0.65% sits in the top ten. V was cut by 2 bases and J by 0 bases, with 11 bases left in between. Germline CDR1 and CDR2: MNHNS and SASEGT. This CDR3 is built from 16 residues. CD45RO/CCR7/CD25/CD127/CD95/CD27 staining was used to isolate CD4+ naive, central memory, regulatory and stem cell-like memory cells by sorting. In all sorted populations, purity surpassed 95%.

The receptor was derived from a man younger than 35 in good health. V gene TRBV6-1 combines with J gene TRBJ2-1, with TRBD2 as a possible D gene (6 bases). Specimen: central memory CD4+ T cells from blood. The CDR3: CASSELGGSSYNEQFF. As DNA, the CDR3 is TGTGCCAGCAGTGAATTAGGAGGGAGCTCCTACAATGAGCAGTTCTTC.